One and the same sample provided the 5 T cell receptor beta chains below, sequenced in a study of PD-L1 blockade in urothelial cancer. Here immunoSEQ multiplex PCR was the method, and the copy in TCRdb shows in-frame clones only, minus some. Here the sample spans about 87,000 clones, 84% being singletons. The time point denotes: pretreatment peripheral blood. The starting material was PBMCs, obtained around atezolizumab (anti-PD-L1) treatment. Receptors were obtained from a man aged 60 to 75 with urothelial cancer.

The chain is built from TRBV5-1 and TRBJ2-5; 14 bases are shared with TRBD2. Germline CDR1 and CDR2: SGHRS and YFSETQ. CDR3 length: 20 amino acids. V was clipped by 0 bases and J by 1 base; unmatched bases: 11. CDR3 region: CASSLGFSLGLAGVQETQYF. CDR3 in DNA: TGCGCCAGCAGCTTGGGTTTTTCCTTGGGACTAGCGGGAGTCCAAGAGACCCAGTACTTC.

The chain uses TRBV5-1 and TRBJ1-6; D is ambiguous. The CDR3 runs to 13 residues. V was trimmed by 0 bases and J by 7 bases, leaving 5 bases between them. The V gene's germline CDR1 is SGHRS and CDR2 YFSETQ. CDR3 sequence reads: CASSLAVNSPLHF. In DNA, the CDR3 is TGCGCCAGCAGCTTGGCCGTAAATTCACCCCTCCACTTT.

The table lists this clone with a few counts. The CDR3 nucleotides are TGCGCCAGCAGCCAAGAGGCCTCTGGGGCCAACGTCCTGACTTTC. Translated, it gives CASSQEASGANVLTF. This chain joins TRBV4-1 and TRBJ2-6; unclear D gene. CDR3 length: 15 amino acids. Germline CDR1 and CDR2: MGHRA and YSYEKL. V was shortened by 0 bases and J by 0 bases, with 3 bases between the two germline ends.

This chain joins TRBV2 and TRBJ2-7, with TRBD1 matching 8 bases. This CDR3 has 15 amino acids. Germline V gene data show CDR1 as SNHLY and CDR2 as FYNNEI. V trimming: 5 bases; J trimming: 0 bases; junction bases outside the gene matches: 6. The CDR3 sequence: CASSTDRGSSYEQYF. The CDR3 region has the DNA TGTGCCAGCAGTACCGACAGGGGATCCTCCTACGAGCAGTACTTC. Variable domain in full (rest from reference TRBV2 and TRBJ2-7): EPEVTQTPSHQVTQMGQEVILRCVPISNHLYFYWYRQILGQKVEFLVSFYNNEISEKSEIFDDQFSVERPDGSNFTLKIRSTKLEDSAMYFCASSTDRGSSYEQYFGPGTRLTVT.

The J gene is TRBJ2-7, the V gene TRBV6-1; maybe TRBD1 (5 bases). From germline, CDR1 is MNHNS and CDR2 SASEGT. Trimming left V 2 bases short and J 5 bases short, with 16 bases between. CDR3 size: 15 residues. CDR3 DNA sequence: TGTGCCAGCAGTGAAAGGTCAGGGCTTTCCCACGAGCAGTACTTC. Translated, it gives CASSERSGLSHEQYF.